Listed below are T cell receptor beta chains from one sample, sequenced in a study of T cell responses to AZD1222 COVID-19 vaccine. Assay: immunoSEQ multiplex PCR; the TCRdb copy retains only in-frame clones and omits some. Here the sample spans about 82,000 clones, 70% to 90% being singletons. Sequences were derived from peripheral blood, sampled 28 days after the second AZD1222 dose. These TCRs come from an adult who received the AZD1222 COVID-19 vaccine. Both conserved end residues are part of each CDR3. The D gene is left open where the match is weak. Only some rows state a clone size, as once, few, many or a class for expanded clones.

CDR3 protein	D gene	clone size	V gene
CASSIEMNTEAFF	NA	NA	TRBV6-5
CASSLPGGTEAFF	TRBD1	once	TRBV5-4
CASSLLDRVSPLHF	TRBD1	NA	TRBV28
CASSPPGTEAFF	NA	NA	TRBV6-6
CASSEGAQETQYF	NA	NA	TRBV6-1
CASSGGRTPNYEQYF	NA	once	TRBV5-1
CSVAQVPGEKLFF	NA	NA	TRBV29-1
CASSQAIRTSGGTGELFF	TRBD2	many	TRBV4-1
CASSPVDEYGYTF	NA	NA	TRBV18
CASSLYHRSTDTQYF	NA	NA	TRBV7-9
CATSDGRASGNTIYF	NA	medium-sized	TRBV24-1
CATKGDFSNQPQHF	NA	NA	TRBV19
CASSLLADGYYEQYF	NA	NA	TRBV6-5
CASSLGAREGEAFF	NA	NA	TRBV11-3
CASSPRGQAALSGANVLTF	TRBD1	once	TRBV5-1
CASSPGATNEKLFF	NA	many	TRBV5-1
CAISESMVLAGNTGELFF	TRBD2	few	TRBV10-3
CASRRGGSPGNTIYF	NA	NA	TRBV7-2
CASSPKRGQGDTIYF	TRBD1	NA	TRBV4-2
CASSPPVDRGLHYGYTF	TRBD1	NA	TRBV13
CATSIEGLGEQFF	TRBD2	once	TRBV15
CASTPSRGENTGELFF	NA	few	TRBV5-4
CASSLAPSGRKNSEQFF	TRBD2	NA	TRBV5-1
CASSIPPGEAQHF	NA	NA	TRBV7-2
CASSLDHYQTGQVF	TRBD1	few	TRBV7-9
CASSRGGKQGSDEQFF	NA	few	TRBV5-4
CASSIGQNSNQPQHF	NA	once	TRBV19
CASRRTSGTRERQYF	TRBD2	many	TRBV2
CASSPRGDSYNEQFF	NA	NA	TRBV19
CASSFLKETGELFF	NA	NA	TRBV7-2
CASSFVRLAYEQYF	NA	NA	TRBV28
CATSRVLYQPQHF	NA	once	TRBV15
CASSLPSGGAGELFF	TRBD2	NA	TRBV5-1
CASSPRLTGAQETQYF	NA	NA	TRBV18
CASSEPSALQGETQYF	NA	NA	TRBV2
CASSPRAATGWHYEQYF	NA	NA	TRBV7-8
CASSLNRGGAETQYF	NA	NA	TRBV28
CASSKAGTGRAFF	TRBD1	NA	TRBV11-3
CASSRLTSGSSETQYF	TRBD2	once	TRBV5-1
CASTPTSAYNEQFF	TRBD2	NA	TRBV28
CASSWRLAGDQETQYF	TRBD2	NA	TRBV5-1
CAWIRGTVNTEAFF	NA	NA	TRBV30
CASTSAVQNEKLFF	NA	once	TRBV19
CASSLSGVLNNEQFF	TRBD2	NA	TRBV5-1
CASSQPENTEAFF	NA	once	TRBV3-1/TRBV3-2
CASSQGGGQGYEQFF	TRBD1	few	TRBV4-3
CASSQGQLEAFF	NA	NA	TRBV3-1/TRBV3-2
CASSVGSSGNAGELFF	TRBD2	NA	TRBV9
CASSVSGQTGSPLHF	NA	NA	TRBV7-9
CASSLGVARNTEAFF	NA	NA	TRBV27
CARSRGRVTYNEQFF	NA	NA	TRBV5-3
CASSRGTGLFYGYTF	TRBD1	medium-sized	TRBV5-4
CASSGAKAGYTF	NA	NA	TRBV12-3/TRBV12-4